This T cell receptor (beta chain) was sequenced during a study of naive and memory T cell subsets. This clonotype was observed many times. What it recognizes is unknown. Germline V gives CDR1 DFQATT, CDR2 SNEGSKA (reference sequence). The ends lost 3 bases at V and 3 bases at J; junction bases unmatched: 4. The CDR3 contains 13 residues. CD4+ T cell IFNgamma after overnight CMV lysate exposure gave donor CMV status. CD8 T cells were positively selected from what remained after CD4 positive selection. Both TRBC1 and TRBC2 were covered by a beta constant-region primer of two equimolar oligonucleotides. TCRdb used MiXCR to reprocess the UMI-ligation and nested PCR reads, holding one entry per CDR3 protein. The table includes 130,000 to 150,000 distinct CDR3 sequences, about a sixth detected once. Notes on the study in general: Especially in CD8 cells, naive repertoires contained a few larger clonotypes, possibly CD45RA-re-expressing memory cells.

The sequencing input was naive CD4+ T cells from blood. This receptor was taken from a human donor in good health. The rearrangement uses TRBV20-1 and TRBJ2-7; 8 bases agree with TRBD1. CDR3: CSARRTGIYEQYF. The CDR3 coding sequence is TGCAGTGCTAGGAGGACAGGGATCTACGAGCAGTACTTC.